The sequence of this TCR beta chain was determined in a study of cytomegalovirus exposure and HLA in healthy donors. General observations from the study: Information on immune exposure was restricted to one variable (CMV serostatus).

Concerning this clone: Its target is unknown.

The primer mix had 60 Vbeta and 13 Jbeta primers. The data were produced by immunoSEQ multiplex PCR, yet TCRdb's version contains in-frame clones alone and is incomplete. The repertoire holds over 100,000 clones, with roughly three quarters as singletons. The CDR3 spans 12 residues. The germline CDR1 and CDR2 sequences are SGHDT and YYEEEE. Losses at the gene ends were 9 bases for V and 1 base for J; bases not matched to a gene: 4. The V and J genes are TRBV5-6 and TRBJ2-7; 7 nucleotides match TRBD1. Sequencing used PBMCs. This sequence originates from a male donor in good health and CMV-seronegative. CDR3 in amino acids: CATRQGSYEQYF. DNA of the CDR3: TGTGCCACGAGACAGGGTTCCTACGAGCAGTACTTC.